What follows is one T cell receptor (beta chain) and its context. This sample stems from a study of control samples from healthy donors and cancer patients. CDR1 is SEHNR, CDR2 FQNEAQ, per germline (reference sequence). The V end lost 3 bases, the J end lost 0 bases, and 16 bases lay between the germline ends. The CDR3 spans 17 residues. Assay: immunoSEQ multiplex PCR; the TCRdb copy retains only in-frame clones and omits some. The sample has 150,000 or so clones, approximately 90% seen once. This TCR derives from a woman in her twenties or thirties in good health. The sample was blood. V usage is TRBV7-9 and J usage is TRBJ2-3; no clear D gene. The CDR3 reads CASSFSLVGLSTDTQYF. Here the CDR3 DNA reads TGTGCCAGCAGCTTTTCTCTCGTCGGATTAAGCACAGATACGCAGTATTTT.